This paragraph covers one T cell receptor (beta chain) sequence. What it binds is not known. The CDR3 is made up of 14 amino acids. The V end was cut by 4 bases, the J end by 0 bases, with 13 bases between. The germline V gene encodes CDR1 SQVTM and CDR2 ANQGSEA. Priming with a constant-region primer yielded TCR beta cDNA from 500 ng total RNA. Libraries for TCR beta were built through three nested multiplex PCR rounds, which together made up a slightly modified ARM-PCR procedure. The first two PCR rounds used TRBV1-TRBV30 primers with a Cbeta primer, approximately 9 cycles each. TCRdb re-analysed the multiplex PCR reads in MiXCR, keeping a single row per CDR3 protein. The sample records tens of thousands of distinct CDR3 sequences, roughly 69% being singletons. These data belong to a study of tumor-infiltrating lymphocytes in primary liver carcinoma. Study observations and caveats: Tumor top-250-clone fraction significantly exceeded that of blood (p = 0.039). Tumor-blood pairs (like tumor-adjacent pairs) overlapped less than tumor region pairs did.

Co-extraction yielded RNA and DNA from 20-30 mg of unsorted bulk tissue. This TCR derives from a man between 40 and 49 years old with primary liver carcinoma and hepatitis B virus infection. The sample comprised tumor-adjacent normal liver tissue. This chain joins TRBV29-1 and TRBJ2-7; the D gene is possibly TRBD2 (5 bases). In nucleotides, the CDR3 is TGCAGCGTTGGGCGGGCCAAGGACTCCTACGAGCAGTACTTC. It translates to CSVGRAKDSYEQYF.